This T cell receptor (beta chain) was recovered during a study of shared clonotypes between healthy human individuals. Study-level information: CD4 naive cells filled three plates per donor, CD4 memory three, CD8 naive two and CD8 memory one.

This CDR3 is built from 15 residues. The V gene's germline CDR1 is SGHNT and CDR2 YYREEE (reference sequence). V gave up 3 bases and J gave up 3 bases; unmatched junction bases: 5. On this clone: The sample has other DNA sequences that encode this CDR3 too.

Assay: immunoSEQ multiplex PCR; the TCRdb copy retains only in-frame clones and omits some. The table has some 2.4 million clones, approximately 94% seen once. The sample consisted of naive CD4+ T cells from PBMCs. As to subset: CD45RA+ positively selected. This TCR was sampled from a young man in good health. Some clones in this sample may be carry-over from other donors' samples. This rearrangement joins TRBV5-4 to TRBJ2-7, with 11 bases aligning to TRBD2. This chain's CDR3 is CASSSGTSGIYEQYF. The CDR3 DNA reads TGTGCCAGCAGCTCGGGGACTAGCGGAATCTACGAGCAGTACTTC.